This TCR beta chain was captured in a study of regulatory and conventional T cells in RAG deficiency. This table comes from immunoSEQ multiplex PCR, and its TCRdb copy is limited to in-frame clones, with some not included. The table includes tens of thousands of clones, almost 96% detected once. Comment on this clone: The antigen remains unidentified. This same CDR3 is encoded by further DNA sequences in the sample.

CDR3 length: 13 residues. Germline CDR1 reads SGHRS; CDR2 reads YFSETQ. The junction had 4 bases not matched to a gene; V was cut back by 7 bases and J by 8 bases. Points from the study as a whole: Patient subsets had shorter CDR3s; Omenn Treg-Tconv overlap exceeded 80%.

Conventional CD4+ T cells were sorted from blood as CD25-low CD127-high cells. This same sample was also taken into another study, of regulatory T cells. As that report states: Amplification used 52 TRBV primers and 13 TRBJ primers.

This chain uses TRBV5-1 with TRBJ1-6; 9 bases fit TRBD1. The sequenced material came from CD25- CD4+ T cells sorted from blood. The origin of this receptor is a human donor in good health. The DNA for the CDR3 is TGCGCCAGCCGGGACAGGGAGGATTCACCCCTCCACTTT. As protein: CASRDREDSPLHF.